Listed below are T cell receptor beta chains from one sample, sequenced in a study of PD-1 and CTLA-4 blockade in melanoma. The data were produced by immunoSEQ multiplex PCR, yet TCRdb's version contains in-frame clones alone and is incomplete. The profile shows tens of thousands of clones, about 88% of them singletons. The starting material was CD8+ T cells from peripheral blood, obtained from a patient given anti-PD-1 treatment. The receptor source for this set is a human donor with melanoma. Each CDR3 is given with its conserved first and last residue. Rows give clone size only sometimes, using once, few, many, or a class for an expanded clone.

j_gene: TRBJ1-1; v_gene: TRBV19; abundance: .; CDR3aa: CASSISVKTEAFF
j_gene: TRBJ2-1; v_gene: TRBV27; abundance: .; CDR3aa: CASRVAGSYNEQFF
j_gene: TRBJ1-5; v_gene: TRBV5-6; abundance: .; CDR3aa: CASSSQFGDYSNQPQHF
j_gene: TRBJ1-5; v_gene: TRBV19; abundance: .; CDR3aa: CASRGTGVNQPQHF
j_gene: TRBJ1-1; v_gene: TRBV6-4; abundance: once; CDR3aa: CASSDSGDPDGAFF
j_gene: TRBJ2-3; v_gene: TRBV5-1; abundance: .; CDR3aa: CASSTGITDTQYF
j_gene: TRBJ1-2; v_gene: TRBV29-1; abundance: .; CDR3aa: CSVSTFYGYTF
j_gene: TRBJ1-2; v_gene: TRBV4-3; abundance: .; CDR3aa: CASSNGGGLFNYGYTF
j_gene: TRBJ1-4; v_gene: TRBV2; abundance: .; CDR3aa: CASSEALRGIATNEKLFF
j_gene: TRBJ2-7; v_gene: TRBV11-2; abundance: .; CDR3aa: CASSVGGDEQYF
j_gene: TRBJ2-3; v_gene: TRBV11-3; abundance: .; CDR3aa: CASSFPGTDTQYF
j_gene: TRBJ1-5; v_gene: TRBV6-5; abundance: .; CDR3aa: CASARGSNQPQHF
j_gene: TRBJ1-1; v_gene: TRBV19; abundance: once; CDR3aa: CASSLSTGRPEAFF
j_gene: TRBJ2-1; v_gene: TRBV19; abundance: .; CDR3aa: CASSTLYNEQFF
j_gene: TRBJ1-1; v_gene: TRBV27; abundance: few; CDR3aa: CASSLWGGAEAFF
j_gene: TRBJ2-4; v_gene: TRBV28; abundance: .; CDR3aa: CASSEPLAGGPPDIQYF
j_gene: TRBJ1-1; v_gene: TRBV7-9; abundance: .; CDR3aa: CASSPGTGTEAFF
j_gene: TRBJ2-7; v_gene: TRBV7-9; abundance: .; CDR3aa: CASSLGLAGYEQYF
j_gene: TRBJ2-3; v_gene: TRBV13; abundance: .; CDR3aa: CATRRGEVSSDTQYF
j_gene: TRBJ2-5; v_gene: TRBV28; abundance: .; CDR3aa: CASSLVSAGDQETQYF
j_gene: TRBJ2-7; v_gene: TRBV5-1; abundance: once; CDR3aa: CASSSSSGGAGEQYF